The entry below gives a single T cell receptor beta chain sequence along with its context. The V and J ends lost 6 bases and 2 bases, in that order; junction bases with no gene match: 4. The CDR3 covers 14 residues. In germline, CDR1 is MNHEY, CDR2 SVGAGI. This sample is drawn from a study of cytomegalovirus exposure and HLA in healthy donors. The primer mix had 60 Vbeta and 13 Jbeta primers. Profiled with immunoSEQ multiplex PCR; TCRdb holds only in-frame clones, not every one. The repertoire holds about 160,000 clones, with about four fifths as singletons. V is TRBV6-5 and J is TRBJ1-5, with 7 bases aligning to TRBD1. The sequence was obtained from a male donor in good health and CMV-seronegative. The sequenced sample consisted of PBMCs. CDR3 DNA sequence: TGTGCCAGCAGGAGACAGGGAGGCAATCAGCCCCAGCATTTT. It is translated as CASRRQGGNQPQHF.